These T cell receptor beta chains were read from a single sample in a study of T cell responses to AZD1222 COVID-19 vaccine. Sequencing was performed with immunoSEQ multiplex PCR; in TCRdb, only in-frame clones are kept and a portion is missing. The top ten hold roughly 4.4% of the sample, which has 95,000 to 150,000 clones, around 90% seen once. The material sequenced was peripheral blood, taken on day 0 of MenACWY control vaccination. The receptor source for this set is an adult in good health. Each CDR3 is given with its conserved first and last residue. Fields, in order: V gene, J gene, clone size, D gene, CDR3 protein, CDR3 DNA. A D gene is named only where the DNA matches it firmly. Clone size is not always given. Where it is, it says once, few, many or a class for expanded clones.

TRBV24-1	TRBJ2-1	-	TRBD1	CATSDMGTGATIEQFF	TGTGCCACCAGTGATATGGGGACAGGAGCGACAATTGAGCAGTTCTTC
TRBV9	TRBJ2-7	-	TRBD2	CASSVAGTSGLYEQYF	TGTGCCAGCAGCGTAGCCGGGACTAGCGGCCTATACGAGCAGTACTTC
TRBV5-1	TRBJ2-5	-	TRBD2	CASTRLAGAQETQYF	TGCGCCAGCACTCGGCTAGCGGGGGCCCAAGAGACCCAGTACTTC
TRBV4-1	TRBJ1-5	few	-	CASSQDPNQPQHF	TGCGCCAGCAGCCAAGATCCCAATCAGCCCCAGCATTTT
TRBV29-1	TRBJ2-1	few	-	CSVETSSYNEQFF	TGCAGCGTTGAGACGAGCTCCTACAATGAGCAGTTCTTC
TRBV7-9	TRBJ1-4	-	-	CASSLGPNEKLFF	TGTGCCAGCAGCTTGGGACCTAATGAAAAACTGTTTTTT
TRBV6-5	TRBJ2-1	-	TRBD2	CASSVGLAGGNEQFF	TGTGCCAGCAGCGTGGGACTAGCGGGAGGGAATGAGCAGTTCTTC
TRBV20-1	TRBJ2-1	-	-	CSASVGRYNEQFF	TGCAGTGCTAGTGTGGGACGGTACAATGAGCAGTTCTTC
TRBV10-2	TRBJ2-5	-	TRBD2	CASSRLALEETQYF	TGCGCCAGCAGCAGACTAGCTCTAGAAGAGACCCAGTACTTC
TRBV7-8	TRBJ2-3	-	-	CASSSTAATDTQYF	TGTGCCAGCAGCTCGACGGCCGCCACAGATACGCAGTATTTT
TRBV11-2	TRBJ2-3	-	-	CASSFVLGIGDTQYF	TGTGCCAGCAGCTTTGTTCTCGGGATTGGAGATACGCAGTATTTT
TRBV27	TRBJ2-5	-	-	CASRPLQYQETQYF	TGTGCCAGCCGCCCGCTCCAGTACCAAGAGACCCAGTACTTC
TRBV15	TRBJ2-1	-	-	CATGGGGYNEQFF	TGTGCCACGGGAGGAGGGGGTTACAATGAGCAGTTCTTC
TRBV24-1	TRBJ2-1	-	TRBD2	CATSALAGGRNEQFF	TGTGCCACCAGTGCGCTAGCGGGAGGGCGCAATGAGCAGTTCTTC
TRBV11-2	TRBJ1-5	-	TRBD1	CASSLGGQGDQPQHF	TGTGCCAGCAGCCTAGGTGGACAGGGTGATCAGCCCCAGCATTTT
TRBV7-9	TRBJ2-3	-	TRBD1	CASSSWTGSTDTQYF	TGTGCCAGCAGCTCATGGACAGGTAGCACAGATACGCAGTATTTT
TRBV5-1	TRBJ1-4	-	-	CASSLAKGTNEKLFF	TGCGCCAGCAGCTTGGCCAAGGGAACTAATGAAAAACTGTTTTTT
TRBV5-8	TRBJ2-3	-	-	CASSPGRGGTDTQYF	TGTGCCAGCAGCCCGGGGCGTGGTGGCACAGATACGCAGTATTTT
TRBV6-5	TRBJ1-2	-	-	CASSYHASDRYGYTF	TGTGCCAGCAGTTACCACGCCTCGGACCGCTATGGCTACACCTTC
TRBV15	TRBJ2-5	-	TRBD2	CATSSLSGRALGETQYF	TGTGCCACCAGCAGCCTTAGCGGGAGGGCCCTAGGAGAGACCCAGTACTTC
TRBV30	TRBJ2-7	-	-	CAWSRNGGAEGEQYF	TGTGCCTGGAGTCGTAACGGGGGCGCAGAGGGTGAGCAGTACTTC
TRBV3-1/TRBV3-2	TRBJ2-5	-	-	CASSQGYGGYQETQYF	TGTGCCAGCAGCCAAGGGTACGGAGGGTACCAAGAGACCCAGTACTTC
TRBV9	TRBJ1-1	-	-	CASSPSGILNTEAFF	TGTGCCAGCAGCCCCTCTGGAATCTTGAACACTGAAGCTTTCTTT
TRBV7-2	TRBJ1-5	-	-	CASSSGTRQPQHF	TGTGCCAGCAGCTCCGGGACCCGGCAGCCCCAGCATTTT
TRBV28	TRBJ2-7	-	TRBD2	CASSSPGLAYEQYF	TGTGCCAGCAGTTCCCCGGGACTAGCCTACGAGCAGTACTTC
TRBV7-9	TRBJ1-3	-	-	CASSTAGSGNTIYF	TGTGCCAGCAGCACCGCGGGGTCTGGAAACACCATATATTTT
TRBV24-1	TRBJ2-5	once	-	CATSDPGAPQETQYF	TGTGCCACCAGTGATCCCGGGGCCCCACAAGAGACCCAGTACTTC
TRBV28	TRBJ1-2	-	-	CAVQGNGDVYTF	TGTGCCGTACAAGGAAACGGGGACGTCTACACCTTC
TRBV2	TRBJ2-3	-	-	CASTLGPGLGTQYF	TGTGCCAGCACCCTGGGACCTGGCCTTGGTACGCAGTATTTT
TRBV7-9	TRBJ1-2	-	-	CASSLALEQTHGYTF	TGTGCCAGCAGCTTAGCGTTAGAACAGACCCATGGCTACACCTTC
TRBV5-6	TRBJ1-1	once	-	CASRRVGNTEAFF	TGTGCCAGTAGGCGTGTGGGGAACACTGAAGCTTTCTTT
TRBV2	TRBJ1-5	-	-	CASSVGPGRGQPQHF	TGTGCCAGCAGTGTGGGGCCGGGGCGAGGGCAGCCCCAGCATTTT
TRBV5-5	TRBJ2-5	-	TRBD2	CASSDRQLAGREPQYF	TGTGCCAGCAGCGATCGACAGCTAGCGGGCAGGGAACCCCAGTACTTC
TRBV7-8	TRBJ1-3	-	-	CASSLIPVSGNTIYF	TGTGCCAGCAGCTTAATCCCAGTCTCTGGAAACACCATATATTTT
TRBV6-5	TRBJ1-3	-	-	CASRGNRLLGNTIYF	TGTGCCAGCAGGGGGAACAGATTACTTGGAAACACCATATATTTT
TRBV7-2	TRBJ2-3	-	TRBD2	CASSYSGGTDTQYF	TGTGCCAGCAGCTATAGCGGGGGGACAGATACGCAGTATTTT
TRBV7-8	TRBJ1-3	few	-	CASSLVQGRSGNTIYF	TGTGCCAGCAGCTTAGTTCAGGGGCGCTCTGGAAACACCATATATTTT
TRBV27	TRBJ1-5	-	TRBD1	CATAQTGVHSNQPQHF	TGTGCCACCGCCCAGACAGGGGTCCATAGCAATCAGCCCCAGCATTTT
TRBV24-1	TRBJ2-1	-	-	CATRQGNRNEQFF	TGTGCCACCAGACAGGGCAATAGGAATGAGCAGTTCTTC
TRBV28	TRBJ2-2	-	-	CASSLKIGGTVMIGELFF	TGTGCCAGCAGTTTAAAGATCGGCGGGACGGTTATGATCGGGGAGCTGTTTTTT
TRBV27	TRBJ2-2	-	-	CASSFRGYFGTGELFF	TGTGCCAGCAGTTTTAGGGGCTACTTTGGCACCGGGGAGCTGTTTTTT
TRBV7-8	TRBJ2-5	-	-	CASSYSRGAKETQYF	TGTGCCAGCAGCTACTCCAGGGGGGCGAAGGAGACCCAGTACTTC
TRBV2	TRBJ1-4	-	-	CASKPEGRDNEKLFF	TGTGCCAGCAAACCAGAGGGTCGGGATAATGAAAAACTGTTTTTT
TRBV7-8	TRBJ1-5	-	TRBD1	CASSLGGGTGEGNQPQHF	TGTGCCAGCAGCCTAGGTGGTGGGACAGGGGAGGGCAATCAGCCCCAGCATTTT
TRBV7-3	TRBJ1-4	-	-	CASSLLRSATNEKLFF	TGTGCCAGCAGCTTATTGCGCTCGGCAACTAATGAAAAACTGTTTTTT
TRBV20-1	TRBJ2-7	-	TRBD2	CSASGDGEGKPYEQYF	TGCAGTGCTAGTGGGGATGGGGAGGGCAAGCCCTACGAGCAGTACTTC
TRBV19	TRBJ1-5	-	TRBD1	CASSIGGRGLANQPQHF	TGTGCCAGTAGTATAGGTGGGAGGGGGCTCGCCAATCAGCCCCAGCATTTT
TRBV4-1	TRBJ2-7	once	TRBD2	CASSQGGTKSEQYF	TGCGCCAGCAGCCAAGGCGGGACTAAAAGCGAGCAGTACTTC
TRBV28	TRBJ1-3	-	TRBD1	CAILDRASSGNTIYF	TGTGCCATCCTGGACAGGGCGTCCTCTGGAAACACCATATATTTT
TRBV5-1	TRBJ2-1	-	TRBD2	CASSLEGLAGYNEQFF	TGCGCCAGCAGCTTGGAAGGGCTAGCGGGATACAATGAGCAGTTCTTC
TRBV28	TRBJ2-2	-	-	CASTAGKAGELFF	TGTGCCAGCACGGCTGGAAAGGCCGGGGAGCTGTTTTTT
TRBV6-5	TRBJ1-1	-	TRBD1	CASIPQGAGDTEAFF	TGTGCCAGCATTCCTCAGGGGGCCGGTGACACTGAAGCTTTCTTT
TRBV10-1	TRBJ2-1	-	-	CASSELKKGRGGEQFF	TGCGCCAGCAGTGAGCTAAAGAAAGGCAGGGGGGGTGAGCAGTTCTTC
TRBV29-1	TRBJ2-5	-	TRBD1	CSGTWGQQETQYF	TGCAGCGGCACATGGGGACAGCAAGAGACCCAGTACTTC
TRBV4-2	TRBJ2-3	-	-	CASSRMVADTQYF	TGTGCCAGCAGCCGCATGGTCGCAGATACGCAGTATTTT
TRBV7-8	TRBJ1-6	-	-	CASSFKPGVISPLHF	TGTGCCAGCAGCTTCAAACCAGGGGTTATTTCACCCCTCCACTTT
TRBV11-2	TRBJ2-5	-	-	CASSLVLCKYF	TGTGCCAGCAGCTTAGTCTTGTGCAAGTACTTC
TRBV4-2	TRBJ1-2	-	TRBD1	CASSQDPQGADGYTF	TGTGCCAGCAGCCAAGATCCCCAGGGGGCCGATGGCTACACCTTC
TRBV2	TRBJ1-5	-	TRBD1	CASRALGQGSNQPQHF	TGTGCCAGCAGAGCCTTGGGACAGGGAAGCAATCAGCCCCAGCATTTT
TRBV2	TRBJ1-6	-	TRBD1	CASQPGQVGSYNSPLHF	TGTGCCAGCCAACCAGGACAGGTTGGCTCCTATAATTCACCCCTCCACTTT